This TCR beta chain was captured by sequencing in a study of blood T cell repertoires in COVID-19. About the study: Whether acute or convalescent, the COVID-19 samples came from the United States, Italy and Spain. Sources were T cells, B-cell-depleted T cells, or PBMCs; the material itself was cDNA or gDNA.

The trim removed 3 bases at V and 6 bases at J, leaving 11 bases unmatched. Germline CDR1 reads SGHRS; CDR2 reads YFSETQ. The CDR3 has 15 residues. Authors' data handling: Nucleated cell number was recorded as an estimate derived from reference gene primer amplification. Clones were sequenced by immunoSEQ multiplex PCR, and TCRdb holds only the in-frame ones, with some missing. The V and J calls and the clone size are those of that table, but D and trimming were determined from the DNA. The sample includes roughly 80,000 clones, more than 80% of them seen just once. The sample consisted of peripheral blood. This sequence originates from a human donor in a cohort sampled during active COVID-19. V is TRBV5-1 and J is TRBJ1-1; TRBD1 matches 7 bases. The CDR3 sequence is CASSSQTGKLAEAFF. The CDR3 coding sequence is TGCGCCAGCAGCTCCCAGACAGGGAAGCTCGCTGAAGCTTTCTTT.